These 17 T cell receptor beta chains were sequenced from one sample in a study of shared clonotypes between healthy human individuals. Profiled with immunoSEQ multiplex PCR; TCRdb holds only in-frame clones, not every one. The table shows fewer than 2.5 million clones, with approximately 94% occurring only once. The sample taken for sequencing was naive CD4+ T cells from PBMCs. Subset: CD45RA+ positively selected. These receptors all stem from a man between 18 and 29 years old in good health. Some clones in this sample may be carry-over from other donors' samples.

The rearrangement joins TRBV6-1 to TRBJ1-3; TRBD1 agrees at 7 bases. Losses at the gene ends were 8 bases for V and 0 bases for J; bases not matched to a gene: 7. CDR1 and CDR2 (germline): MNHNS, SASEGT. The CDR3 consists of 15 residues. The CDR3 nucleotides are TGTGCCAGCGGCGGACCAGGGGGCTCTGGAAACACCATATATTTT. This encodes CASGGPGGSGNTIYF.

The chain joins TRBV30 to TRBJ1-4, with 7 bases that match TRBD1. CDR3 size: 18 residues. Trimming removed 1 base from V and 0 bases from J; junction bases left unmatched: 11. The germline CDR1 and CDR2 sequences are GTSNPN and SVGIG (reference sequence). In DNA form, the CDR3 reads TGTGCCTGGAGTGAAACCACAGGGGACCGGCCAACTAATGAAAAACTGTTTTTT. Its translation: CAWSETTGDRPTNEKLFF.

The chain carries TRBV4-1 and TRBJ2-5; D uncertain. The CDR3 extends over 13 amino acids. Germline V gene sequence: CDR1 MGHRA, CDR2 YSYEKL. Trimming pared 1 base from V and 3 bases from J, leaving 6 bases between. CDR3 coding DNA: TGCGCCAGCAGCCAAGCAGAGAAAGAGACCCAGTACTTC. Amino acid sequence: CASSQAEKETQYF.

V is TRBV2 and J is TRBJ2-1; 12 bases are a match to TRBD2. The CDR3 is 23 residues long. In germline, CDR1 is SNHLY, CDR2 FYNNEI. Unmatched junction bases numbered 30, after V lost 5 bases and J lost 7 bases. The CDR3 sequence is CASSRGRIKPGLAGPLKGNEQFF. The CDR3 nucleotides are TGTGCCAGCAGTCGCGGCCGGATTAAGCCGGGACTAGCGGGCCCCCTCAAAGGGAATGAGCAGTTCTTC.

The gene calls are TRBV5-1 and TRBJ2-3; 14 bases match TRBD2. CDR1 and CDR2 from the germline V gene are SGHRS and YFSETQ. The CDR3 consists of 19 residues. Trimming removed 4 bases from V and 0 bases from J; junction bases left unmatched: 10. CDR3 nucleotide sequence: TGCGCCAGCAGCGCCAGCGGGACTAGCGGGAGAGGAAGCACAGATACGCAGTATTTT. This encodes CASSASGTSGRGSTDTQYF.

DNA for the CDR3: TGTGCCACTTCTCAGACCCGACAGGGGGGAAATGAGCAGTTCTTC. This gives the protein CATSQTRQGGNEQFF. V and J are TRBV6-6 and TRBJ2-1; 9 positions agree with TRBD1. There are 15 residues in the CDR3. The germline CDR1 and CDR2 sequences are MNHNY and SVGAGI (reference sequence). The V segment lost 10 bases and the J segment 7 bases; nucleotides outside the gene matches: 14.

The chain uses TRBV15 and TRBJ1-2; 8 bases are shared with TRBD1. This CDR3 region has 17 residues. From germline, CDR1 is LNHNV and CDR2 YYDKDF (reference sequence). V lost 2 bases to trimming and J lost 3 bases; unmatched junction nucleotides: 11. The CDR3 coding sequence is TGTGCCACCAGCAGATCACCTGACAGGGGCCGGGACTATGGCTACACCTTC. Translating gives CATSRSPDRGRDYGYTF.

This clone was observed a single time. This same CDR3 is encoded by further DNA sequences in the sample. This chain links TRBV7-3 with TRBJ2-2, with 13 positions matching TRBD2. The V gene's germline CDR1 is SGHTA and CDR2 FQGTGA. CDR3 length equals 16 residues. J gave up 3 bases and V 5 bases, and 3 bases lay outside the gene matches. The DNA for the CDR3 is TGTGCCAGCAGCCCCGGACTAGCGGGAGACACCGGGGAGCTGTTTTTT. It encodes CASSPGLAGDTGELFF.

This clone was observed a single time. The V call is TRBV5-1, the J call TRBJ2-4, with D unclear. This CDR3 is 16 amino acids long. Germline CDR1 is SGHRS and CDR2 is YFSETQ. V was pared by 2 bases and J by 1 base, with 13 bases between. CDR3 sequence (DNA): TGCGCCAGCAGCTTAGATGGCGGCCTTGCCAAAAACATTCAGTACTTC. This encodes CASSLDGGLAKNIQYF. Complete variable domain (other parts from reference TRBV5-1 and TRBJ2-4): KAGVTQTPRYLIKTRGQQVTLSCSPISGHRSVSWYQQTPGQGLQFLFEYFSETQRNKGNFPGRFSGRQFSNSRSEMNVSTLELGDSALYLCASSLDGGLAKNIQYFGAGTRLSVL.

Comment on this clone: Other DNA sequences in the sample encode the same CDR3. The chain employs TRBV6-5 and TRBJ2-1; TRBD1 aligns across 7 bases. The CDR3 runs 14 residues. CDR1 MNHEY and CDR2 SVGAGI come from the germline V gene. Trimming cost V 2 bases and J 4 bases; bases outside gene matches: 2. DNA of the CDR3: TGTGCCAGCAGTTACAGGGACAGATACAATGAGCAGTTCTTC. Translating it yields CASSYRDRYNEQFF.

CDR3 region: CASSSTVSGNTIYF. Written as DNA, the CDR3 is TGTGCCAGCAGCTCGACAGTCTCTGGAAACACCATATATTTT. The gene calls are TRBV5-4 and TRBJ1-3, with D tentatively TRBD1 (5 bases). The V gene lost 3 bases and the J gene lost 0 bases, with 7 bases spanning the gap. This CDR3 has 14 amino acids. Germline loops: CDR1 SGHNT, CDR2 YYREEE (reference sequence).

The chain carries TRBV6-5 and TRBJ1-4; 8 nucleotides agree with TRBD1. J was trimmed by 8 bases and V by 6 bases; bases with no gene match: 11. CDR3 length equals 15 residues. The V gene's germline CDR1 is MNHEY and CDR2 SVGAGI. The CDR3 DNA reads TGTGCCAGCAGAGCAGGGGGCGCGGGCAAGGAAAAACTGTTTTTT. Translated: CASRAGGAGKEKLFF.

The rearrangement uses TRBV10-3 and TRBJ2-5; no firm D call. CDR1 is ENHRY and CDR2 is SYGVKD in the germline V gene. The V and J ends lost 3 bases and 4 bases respectively, with 9 bases between them. This CDR3 is 13 amino acids long. CDR3 loop: CAISDLPGETQYF. As DNA, the CDR3 is TGTGCCATCAGTGATCTCCCTGGAGAGACCCAGTACTTC.

The chain combines TRBV11-2 with TRBJ2-7; D gene uncertain. The CDR3 has 14 amino acids. V was pared by 3 bases and J by 3 bases, with 12 bases between. Germline CDR1 is SGHAT and CDR2 is FQNNGV. Written as DNA, the CDR3 is TGTGCCAGCAGCTTGCCACCTGCTATCTACGAGCAGTACTTC. Encoded protein: CASSLPPAIYEQYF.

This chain links TRBV30 with TRBJ1-2, with D perhaps matching TRBD1 (6 bases). The CDR3 is 10 amino acids. The germline V gene has CDR1 GTSNPN and CDR2 SVGIG (reference sequence). Trimming took off 5 bases at V and 5 bases at J, with 6 bases between the two ends. This chain's CDR3 is CAWGQYGYTF. Here the CDR3 DNA reads TGTGCCTGGGGACAGTATGGCTACACCTTC.

This rearrangement joins TRBV5-4 to TRBJ1-3; D uncertain. The CDR3 has 17 residues. Germline V CDR1 and CDR2: SGHNT, YYREEE (reference sequence). Trimming pared 1 base from V and 0 bases from J, leaving 14 bases between. The CDR3 DNA reads as TGTGCCAGCAGCTTGCCTCCTGGTTCTGGCTCTGGAAACACCATATATTTT. The encoded protein is CASSLPPGSGSGNTIYF.

CDR3 residues: CASSVRGDQYNEQFF. The DNA of the CDR3 is TGTGCCAGCAGCGTAAGGGGGGACCAATACAATGAGCAGTTCTTC. J is TRBJ2-1 and V is TRBV9; D may match TRBD1 or TRBD2 (6 bases each). CDR3 size: 15 residues. Trimming cost V 1 base and J 4 bases, with 12 bases left between them. CDR1 and CDR2 (germline): SGDLS, YYNGEE.